This T cell receptor beta chain was retrieved from a study of shared clonotypes between healthy human individuals. Study information: Three plates each covered CD4 naive and memory; CD8 naive two, CD8 memory one.

At a deep level, the assay was run. Sequenced by immunoSEQ multiplex PCR; TCRdb stores in-frame clones only, minus some. The repertoire has 1.4 million to 1.5 million clones, 96% of them found once; the top ten carry 1.2%. Comments on this clone: Its antigen is currently unknown.

Study-wide results and limits: Naive CD4 clonotypes overlapped across a handful of donors at approximately 5.3%. Rarefaction exposed incomplete sorted-subset sequencing despite large depth.

Germline lookup yields CDR1 SNHLY and CDR2 FYNNEI. Trimming shortened V by 3 bases and J by 3 bases, and 8 bases separated the two germline ends. CDR3 length: 13 amino acids. The sample was naive CD4+ T cells sorted from blood. This sample's subset: CD45RA+ positively selected. This sequence originates from a man aged 30-40 years in good health. The chain is built from TRBV2 and TRBJ1-2; D gene unclear. Here the CDR3 reads CASSDSYDYGYTF. In DNA form, the CDR3 reads TGTGCCAGCAGTGACTCATACGACTATGGCTACACCTTC.